Sequencing of this T cell receptor (beta chain) was carried out in a study of blood T cell repertoires in COVID-19. Looking at the study overall: PBMCs, B-cell-depleted T cells, or T cells were the source of the cDNA or gDNA that made up the material.

Assay used: immunoSEQ multiplex PCR; TCRdb lists only in-frame clones, some missing. The sample lists some 220,000 clones; about 79% were seen once. The CDR3 is 13 residues long. Trimming shortened V by 0 bases and J by 5 bases, and 8 bases separated the two germline ends. The germline gives CDR1 WNHNN, CDR2 SYGVQD (reference sequence). The V call is TRBV10-1, the J call TRBJ2-7, with TRBD2 as a possible D gene (6 bases). Sample: PBMCs or T cells enriched from blood (not recorded which). This clonotype originated in a woman aged 40 to 49 with acute COVID-19. CDR3 nucleotides: TGCGCCAGCAGTGAGTCAGGAGGGAACGAGCAGTACTTC. Translated: CASSESGGNEQYF.